This T cell receptor (beta chain) emerged from a study of T-cell reconstitution after alpha-beta-depleted transplantation in children. There are a few counts of this clonotype. The V gene end was trimmed by 4 bases and the J gene end by 4 bases; junction bases not matched to a gene: 10. Germline-derived CDR1 and CDR2 are SGHTA and FQGNSA. The CDR3 is 16 amino acids. Construction of the TCRbeta library involved unique molecular identifiers. TCRdb reprocessed the PCR reads with MiXCR, giving one entry per CDR3 protein. Among fewer than 250,000 distinct CDR3 sequences listed, roughly 7.7% were seen once.

The receptor's source is a male patient under 18 who had a stem cell transplant for acute lymphoblastic leukemia, so the T cells may come from the graft donor. The sample here was PBMCs, mostly from graft donor cells, taken 180 days after TCRalphabeta/CD19-depleted stem cell transplant. The chain joins TRBV7-2 to TRBJ2-5; 9 nucleotides align to TRBD1. CDR3 in DNA: TGTGCCAGCAGCTCGCGGGGGACAGGGCATGGAGAGACCCAGTACTTC. Translating gives CASSSRGTGHGETQYF.